These 9 T cell receptor beta chains share one sample of origin, sequenced in a study of Graves' ophthalmopathy and Graves' hyperthyroidism. Researchers took RNA transcripts and amplified TCR beta CDR3 regions from them. An opening RT-PCR round employed HTBI primers and preceded a second-round multiplex PCR. TCRdb reprocessed the multiplex PCR reads via MiXCR and lists one record per CDR3 protein. The data contain 260,000 or so distinct CDR3 sequences, 45% to 55% of them seen just once; the ten biggest clones take up roughly half. What was sequenced was peripheral blood. Receptor source: an adult man with Graves' ophthalmopathy.

The chain carries TRBV10-3 and TRBJ2-7; maybe TRBD1 (5 bases). Deletions cut 6 bases from V and 3 bases from J, with 9 bases between. From germline, CDR1 is ENHRY and CDR2 SYGVKD. The CDR3 has 12 residues. The CDR3: CAIRDNRYEQYF. The CDR3 bases are TGTGCCATCAGGGACAATCGCTACGAGCAGTACTTC.

As DNA, the CDR3 is TGTGCCAGCAGTTTCGACATGACCGGGGAGCTGTTTTTT. The encoded protein is CASSFDMTGELFF. The chain recombines TRBV2 with TRBJ2-2; D ambiguous. This CDR3 region has 13 residues. From germline, CDR1 is SNHLY and CDR2 FYNNEI. With 5 bases removed from V and 5 bases from J, the gap between germline ends came to 9 bases.

This clonotype came up a few times. The V call is TRBV5-1, the J call TRBJ1-5; possible D gene TRBD1, 5 bases. This CDR3 region has 15 residues. Trimming stripped 1 base from V and 4 bases from J, with 12 bases between. The germline V gene has CDR1 SGHRS and CDR2 YFSETQ. This chain's CDR3 is CASSLRGERNQPQHF. CDR3 nucleotides: TGCGCCAGCAGCTTGCGAGGGGAAAGGAATCAGCCCCAGCATTTT.

This clonotype was found many times. The chain employs TRBV15 and TRBJ2-5, with D perhaps TRBD2 (6 bases). The CDR3 covers 13 residues. Germline V gene lookup returns CDR1 LNHNV and CDR2 YYDKDF (reference sequence). Trimming removed 1 base at V and 10 bases at J, with 13 bases between. CDR3 sequence reads: CATSRGVQTSQYF. The CDR3 coding sequence is TGTGCCACCAGCAGAGGAGTGCAGACTAGCCAGTACTTC.

The rearrangement uses TRBV29-1 and TRBJ1-5; D is perhaps TRBD1 (5 bases). Germline lookup yields CDR1 SQVTM and CDR2 ANQGSEA. The V end lost 6 bases, the J end lost 2 bases, and 14 bases lay between the germline ends. The CDR3 has 14 amino acids. The CDR3 sequence: CSVSAGGGNQPQHF. The CDR3 nucleotides read TGCAGCGTCTCCGCGGGGGGGGGCAATCAGCCCCAGCATTTT. Using reference TRBV29-1 and TRBJ1-5 for the parts outside the CDR3, the full variable domain is SAVISQKPSRDICQRGTSLTIQCQVDSQVTMMFWYRQQPGQSLTLIATANQGSEATYESGFVIDKFPISRPNLTFSTLTVSNMSPEDSSIYLCSVSAGGGNQPQHFGDGTRLSIL.

This clonotype turned up a few times. The chain links TRBV4-1 to TRBJ2-5; D might be TRBD1 (6 bases). V was shortened by 0 bases and J by 2 bases, with 10 bases between the two germline ends. The CDR3 is 15 residues long. Germline assignment: CDR1 MGHRA and CDR2 YSYEKL. CDR3: CASSQDQGGQETQYF. DNA for the CDR3: TGCGCCAGCAGCCAAGATCAAGGGGGACAAGAGACCCAGTACTTC.

A remark on this clonotype: This may arise from a read error, as a much more abundant clone is one base away. The V and J genes are TRBV15 and TRBJ1-1, with D unclear. Trimming removed 4 bases from V and 1 base from J, with 10 bases in between. The CDR3 sequence is 14 residues long. Germline values: CDR1 LNHNV, CDR2 YYDKDF (reference sequence). The CDR3 loop is CATSNQWGNTEAFF. The CDR3 DNA follows: TGTGCCACCAGCAACCAATGGGGGAACACTGAAGCTTTCTTT.

V and J are TRBV27 and TRBJ2-6; D not resolved. Germline V gene lookup returns CDR1 MNHEY and CDR2 SMNVEV (reference sequence). This CDR3 has 16 amino acids. V was clipped by 5 bases and J by 1 base, with 12 bases between them. This CDR3 is CASSTGRLSGANVLTF. The DNA of the CDR3 is TGTGCCAGCAGTACTGGACGGCTTTCTGGGGCCAACGTCCTGACTTTC. Complete variable domain (other parts from reference TRBV27 and TRBJ2-6): EAQVTQNPRYLITVTGKKLTVTCSQNMNHEYMSWYRQDPGLGLRQIYYSMNVEVTDKGDVPEGYKVSRKEKRNFPLILESPSPNQTSLYFCASSTGRLSGANVLTFGAGSRLTVL.

This clonotype was seen a handful of times. This chain links TRBV18 with TRBJ2-7; D uncertain. Germline assignment: CDR1 KGHSH and CDR2 LQKENI. Trimming removed 3 bases at V and 3 bases at J, with 6 bases between. The CDR3 is 12 amino acids. The CDR3 DNA follows: TGTGCCAGCTCACCCGAGATCTACGAGCAGTACTTC. It encodes CASSPEIYEQYF.